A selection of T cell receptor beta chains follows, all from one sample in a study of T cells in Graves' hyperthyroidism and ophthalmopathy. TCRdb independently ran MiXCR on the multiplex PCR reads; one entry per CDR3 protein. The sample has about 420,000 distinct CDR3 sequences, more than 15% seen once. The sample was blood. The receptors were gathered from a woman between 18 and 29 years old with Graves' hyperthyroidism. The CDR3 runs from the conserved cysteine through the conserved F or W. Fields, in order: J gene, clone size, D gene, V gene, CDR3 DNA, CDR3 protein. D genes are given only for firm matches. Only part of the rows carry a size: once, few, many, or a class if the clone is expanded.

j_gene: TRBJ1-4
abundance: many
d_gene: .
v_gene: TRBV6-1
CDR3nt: TGTGCCAGCAGTCGGACGGCAACTAATGAAAAACTGTTTTTT
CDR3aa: CASSRTATNEKLFF

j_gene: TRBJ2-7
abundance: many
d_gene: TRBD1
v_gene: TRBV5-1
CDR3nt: TGCGCCAGCAGCTTGGTCCAGGACAGGGGCTCCGAGCAGTACTTC
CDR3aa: CASSLVQDRGSEQYF

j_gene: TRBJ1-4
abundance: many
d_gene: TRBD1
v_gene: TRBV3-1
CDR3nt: TGTGCCAGCAGCCAACAGACAGGGGCAGGTGAAAAACTGTTTTTT
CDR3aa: CASSQQTGAGEKLFF

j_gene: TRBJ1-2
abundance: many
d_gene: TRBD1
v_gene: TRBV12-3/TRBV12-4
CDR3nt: TGTGCCAGCAGTTTGACAGGGGCGAGAACTGGCTACACCTTC
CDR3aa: CASSLTGARTGYTF

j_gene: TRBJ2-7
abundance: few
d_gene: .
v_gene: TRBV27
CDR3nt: TGTGCCAGCAGTTTAGCGTCCCACTACGAGCAGTACTTC
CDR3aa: CASSLASHYEQYF

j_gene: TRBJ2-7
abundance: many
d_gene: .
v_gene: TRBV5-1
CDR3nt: TGCGCCAGCAGCCTGGGGCGGCCAGGGATACGCGAGCAGTACTTC
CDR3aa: CASSLGRPGIREQYF

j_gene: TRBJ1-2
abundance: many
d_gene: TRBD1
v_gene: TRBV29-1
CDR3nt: TGCAGTTTCCGGGACAGGGGGCTGAATGGCTACACCTTC
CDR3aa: CSFRDRGLNGYTF

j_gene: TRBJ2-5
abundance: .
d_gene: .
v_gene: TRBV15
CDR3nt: TGTGCCACCAGCAGAGGAACAGGGGAGACCCAGTACTTC
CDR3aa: CATSRGTGETQYF

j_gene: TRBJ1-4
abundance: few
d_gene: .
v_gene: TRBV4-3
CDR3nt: TGCGCCAGCAGCCAAGATGATCATCCGGGGGGGATTCAGCGGGATGAAAAACTGTTTTTT
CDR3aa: CASSQDDHPGGIQRDEKLFF

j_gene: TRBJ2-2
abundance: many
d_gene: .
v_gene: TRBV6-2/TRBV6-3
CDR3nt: TGTGCCAGCAGTTACTCCCGACATTTCACCGGGGAGCTGTTTTTT
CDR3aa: CASSYSRHFTGELFF

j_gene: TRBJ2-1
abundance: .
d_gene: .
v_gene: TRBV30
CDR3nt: TGTGCCTGGAGTCGTGAGGGACAGCAGTTCTTC
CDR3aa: CAWSREGQQFF

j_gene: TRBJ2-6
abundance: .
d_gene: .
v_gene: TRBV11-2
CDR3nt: TGTGCCAGCGAAGGGTGGGGGATCTCTGGGGCCAACGTCCTGACTTTC
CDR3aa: CASEGWGISGANVLTF

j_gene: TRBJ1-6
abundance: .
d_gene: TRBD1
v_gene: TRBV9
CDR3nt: TGTGCCAGCAGCACCCGATCCGGGACAGCTAATTCACCCCTCCACTTT
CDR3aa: CASSTRSGTANSPLHF

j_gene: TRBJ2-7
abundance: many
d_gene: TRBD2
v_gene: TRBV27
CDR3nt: TGTGCCAGCAGTCCAAGACTAGCGGGAGGTATAACTTACGAGCAGTACTTC
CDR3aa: CASSPRLAGGITYEQYF

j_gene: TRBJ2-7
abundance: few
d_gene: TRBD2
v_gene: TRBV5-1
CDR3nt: TGCGCCAGCAGCTCCCCGGGTAGCGGGAGACTCGGGAATGAGCAGTACTTC
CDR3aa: CASSSPGSGRLGNEQYF

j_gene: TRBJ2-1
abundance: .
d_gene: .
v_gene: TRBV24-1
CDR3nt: TGTGCCACCAGTGTATCGGGCTACAATGAGCAGTTCTTC
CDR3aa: CATSVSGYNEQFF

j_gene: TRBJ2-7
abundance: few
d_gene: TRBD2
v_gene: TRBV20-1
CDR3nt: TGCAGTGCTAGAGATGTAGCGGGAGGCTACGAGCAGTACTTC
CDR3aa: CSARDVAGGYEQYF

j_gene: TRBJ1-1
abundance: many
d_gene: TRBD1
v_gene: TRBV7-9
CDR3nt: TGTGCCAGCAGCTTACAGGGGGTCGCTGAAGCTTTCTTT
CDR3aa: CASSLQGVAEAFF

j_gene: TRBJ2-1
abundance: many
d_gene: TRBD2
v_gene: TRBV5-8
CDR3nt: TGTGCCAGCAGCGTCCCGGGACTAGCGGGGTACAATGAGCAGTTCTTC
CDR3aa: CASSVPGLAGYNEQFF